The 18 T cell receptor beta chains listed next were all sequenced from one sample in a study of post-analysis software for immune sequencing data. Study-wide findings and caveats: Patients carried roughly 5 TRBV segments more frequently than controls did, and TRBV5-6, TRBV5-1 and TRBV20-1 were among them.

What these receptors recognize is not known. Unique molecular identifiers featured in each of the TCR beta cDNA libraries. TCRdb fed the PCR reads into MiXCR, producing one record per CDR3 protein. The data hold about half a million distinct CDR3 sequences, with 34% observed a single time. Sequencing was done on a sample of blood. These receptors came from a girl aged 2-17 years with multiple sclerosis.

CDR3 nucleotides: TGTGCCACGGCCCGGGGGGACTATGGCTACACCTTC. Translating gives CATARGDYGYTF. The chain carries TRBV10-3 and TRBJ1-2, with a possible D match to TRBD1 (5 bases). CDR1 and CDR2 (germline): ENHRY, SYGVKD. There are 12 residues in the CDR3. With 10 bases removed from V and 3 bases from J, the gap between germline ends came to 12 bases.

This sequence joins TRBV6-1 and TRBJ2-7; 7 bases are shared with TRBD1. V trimming: 11 bases; J trimming: 3 bases; junction bases outside the gene matches: 10. The CDR3 sequence is 13 residues long. Germline CDR1 is MNHNS and CDR2 is SASEGT. The CDR3 loop reads CAAEQGPHYEQYF. In DNA, the CDR3 is TGTGCCGCCGAACAGGGGCCTCACTACGAGCAGTACTTC.

The chain employs TRBV5-1 and TRBJ1-6; D is possibly TRBD1 (5 bases). The CDR3 sequence is 15 residues long. V lost 6 bases and J lost 7, with 17 bases in between. Germline loops: CDR1 SGHRS, CDR2 YFSETQ. The CDR3 here is CASTSGAGANSPLHF. Written as DNA, the CDR3 is TGCGCCAGCACAAGCGGGGCCGGGGCGAATTCACCCCTCCACTTT.

The rearrangement links TRBV5-5 to TRBJ2-3, with D unresolved. Trimming stripped 6 bases from V and 4 bases from J, with 12 bases between. This CDR3 is 13 amino acids long. Germline V gene data show CDR1 as SGHKS and CDR2 as YYEKEE (reference sequence). CDR3 protein: CASNPRWADTQYF. For the CDR3, the DNA is TGTGCCAGCAACCCCCGGTGGGCAGATACGCAGTATTTT. Together with reference TRBV5-5 and TRBJ2-3, the CDR3 gives the full variable domain: DAGVTQSPTHLIKTRGQQVTLRCSPISGHKSVSWYQQVLGQGPQFIFQYYEKEERGRGNFPDRFSARQFPNYSSELNVNALLLGDSALYLCASNPRWADTQYFGPGTRLTVL.

J is TRBJ2-1 and V is TRBV7-9; 13 positions agree with TRBD2. V lost 4 bases and J lost 8; bases outside the gene matches: 8. CDR1 and CDR2 from the germline V gene are SEHNR and FQNEAQ (reference sequence). The CDR3 consists of 16 residues. This CDR3 reads CASSSLLAGGPDEQFF. DNA for the CDR3: TGTGCCAGCAGCTCCTTACTAGCGGGGGGGCCTGATGAGCAGTTCTTC. The whole variable domain, filled in from reference TRBV7-9 and TRBJ2-1, reads DTGVSQNPRHKITKRGQNVTFRCDPISEHNRLYWYRQTLGQGPEFLTYFQNEAQLEKSRLLSDRFSAERPKGSFSTLEIQRTEQGDSAMYLCASSSLLAGGPDEQFFGPGTRLTVL.

The chain recombines TRBV9 with TRBJ2-2; D might be TRBD2 (6 bases). V lost 2 bases and J 1 base, leaving 15 bases between the germline ends. The V gene's germline CDR1 is SGDLS and CDR2 YYNGEE. The CDR3 extends over 17 amino acids. CDR3 amino acids: CASSVLTGTQNTGELFF. The CDR3 DNA sequence: TGTGCCAGCAGCGTCTTGACCGGGACTCAGAACACCGGGGAGCTGTTTTTT.

This clonotype was found a few times. This rearrangement joins TRBV4-1 to TRBJ1-2; 7 bases are shared with TRBD1. The V and J ends lost 3 bases and 5 bases, in that order; junction bases with no gene match: 9. CDR1 is MGHRA, CDR2 YSYEKL, per germline. This CDR3 is 15 amino acids long. The CDR3 bases are TGCGCCAGCAGCCAGGTAACAGGGGCGCAGTATGGCTACACCTTC. Encoded protein: CASSQVTGAQYGYTF.

This clonotype was seen more than once but under ten times. The rearrangement links TRBV20-1 to TRBJ2-7; 10 nucleotides line up with TRBD1. The length of the CDR3 is 15 residues. V shed 1 base and J 3 bases; nucleotides not matched to a gene: 6. Per germline, CDR1 DFQATT and CDR2 SNEGSKA (reference sequence). CDR3 sequence reads: CSARGLTGGSYEQYF. DNA of the CDR3: TGCAGTGCTAGAGGGCTGACAGGGGGCAGCTACGAGCAGTACTTC.

This clonotype was observed at least ten times. The V gene is TRBV29-1, the J gene TRBJ2-5; 9 nucleotides line up with TRBD2. Germline CDR1 SQVTM, CDR2 ANQGSEA. This CDR3 spans 15 amino acids. Trimming at V came to 1 base and at J to 4 bases, leaving 7 bases not matched to a gene. The CDR3 DNA reads as TGCAGCGTTGAAGTCCCCCCAGCGGGGGGAGAGACCCAGTACTTC. Its translation is CSVEVPPAGGETQYF.

This clonotype was counted a few times. This chain uses TRBV3-1 with TRBJ2-7; D remains ambiguous. V was clipped by 4 bases and J by 6 bases, with 13 bases between them. CDR3 length: 13 amino acids. Germline CDR1 is LGHDT and CDR2 is YNNKEL (reference sequence). For the CDR3, the DNA is TGTGCCAGCAGCCTGTTCCTGGGTGGCGAGCAGTACTTC. Translating it yields CASSLFLGGEQYF.

Worth noting for this clonotype: One end of the junction varies from germline; a read error may be responsible. This rearrangement joins TRBV4-1 to TRBJ1-2; 7 nucleotides match TRBD1. Germline loops: CDR1 MGHRA, CDR2 YSYEKL. The CDR3 extends over 16 amino acids. The CDR3, as DNA: TGCGCCAGCGGCCAAGAAAGACAGGGCCTTAACTATGGCTACACCTTC. Translated: CASGQERQGLNYGYTF.

V usage is TRBV19 and J usage is TRBJ1-1; D possibly corresponds to TRBD1 (5 bases). This CDR3 spans 14 amino acids. Germline V lookup: CDR1 LNHDA, CDR2 SQIVND (reference sequence). Trimming removed 7 bases from V and 0 bases from J, with 12 bases in between. The CDR3 nucleotides are TGTGCCAGTAAACATGACAGCATGAACACTGAAGCTTTCTTT. This codes for CASKHDSMNTEAFF.

In its sample, this clonotype was seen a few times. This chain joins TRBV6-6 and TRBJ1-2; no reliable D call. This CDR3 is 11 amino acids long. The germline V and J ends were trimmed by 7 bases and 4 bases, with 7 bases remaining between them. Germline lookup yields CDR1 MNHNY and CDR2 SVGAGI (reference sequence). CDR3 protein: CASTSTYGYTF. In nucleotides, the CDR3 is TGTGCCAGCACGTCGACCTATGGCTACACCTTC.

This clonotype showed up just a few times. V is TRBV9 and J is TRBJ1-1, with 7 bases identical to TRBD1. Trimming removed 0 bases from V and 3 bases from J; junction bases left unmatched: 8. Germline V gives CDR1 SGDLS, CDR2 YYNGEE. The CDR3 spans 16 residues. DNA for the CDR3: TGTGCCAGCAGCGTAGCTGTAGGGGGCTCGGACACTGAAGCTTTCTTT. The encoded protein is CASSVAVGGSDTEAFF.

The J gene is TRBJ1-5, the V gene TRBV6-6; 7 bases align to TRBD1. Germline loops: CDR1 MNHNY, CDR2 SVGAGI (reference sequence). This CDR3 contains 13 residues. Losses at the gene ends were 6 bases for V and 5 bases for J; bases not matched to a gene: 4. The chain's CDR3 is CASSLTGHQPQHF. The CDR3 DNA follows: TGTGCCAGCAGCCTGACAGGGCATCAGCCCCAGCATTTT.

The rearrangement links TRBV20-1 to TRBJ2-5; TRBD2 matches at 8 bases. The V gene's germline CDR1 is DFQATT and CDR2 SNEGSKA (reference sequence). The CDR3 length is 16 residues. Trimming took 5 bases from V and 3 from J; bases not matched to a gene: 14. Written as DNA, the CDR3 is TGCAGTGCTGAGGGGGTTGGGGCGGGGGGAAAAGAGACCCAGTACTTC. Protein product: CSAEGVGAGGKETQYF.

The chain combines TRBV5-5 with TRBJ1-5; D perhaps matches TRBD1 (5 bases). This CDR3 region has 14 residues. Germline V gene sequence: CDR1 SGHKS, CDR2 YYEKEE (reference sequence). V lost 5 bases and J 4 bases, leaving 13 bases between the germline ends. The CDR3 DNA follows: TGTGCCAGCAGTGCTGCGGGGGGAAATCAGCCCCAGCATTTT. Encoded protein: CASSAAGGNQPQHF.

The table lists this clonotype with a few counts. The rearrangement links TRBV6-5 to TRBJ2-2; no definite D call. The CDR3 contains 17 residues. The germline V gene has CDR1 MNHEY and CDR2 SVGAGI. Trimming removed 0 bases at V and 4 bases at J, with 15 bases between. CDR3 DNA sequence: TGTGCCAGCAGTTACTCGAGAGTAGGCCAGCTCACCGGGGAGCTGTTTTTT. Its translation: CASSYSRVGQLTGELFF.